Listed below are T cell receptor beta chains from one sample, sequenced in a study of cytomegalovirus exposure and HLA in healthy donors. The assay was immunoSEQ multiplex PCR, and TCRdb's table has in-frame clones only and misses some. The sample features about 37,000 clones, with over 5.5% in its top ten. The sequenced sample consisted of PBMCs. These receptor sequences come from a human donor in good health. Each CDR3 is given with its conserved first and last residue. A D gene is named only where the DNA matches it firmly.

TRBD1	TRBV7-2	TRBJ2-4	TGTGCCAGCAGCCAAACGGGACAGGGGGCCAAAAACATTCAGTACTTC	CASSQTGQGAKNIQYF
-	TRBV5-1	TRBJ2-2	TGCGCCAGCAGCCCTGGTGGGAGCACCGGGGAGCTGTTTTTT	CASSPGGSTGELFF
-	TRBV6-1	TRBJ1-1	TGTGCCAGCAGTGAGTCTAACGGAGGTGAAGCTTTCTTT	CASSESNGGEAFF
TRBD1	TRBV15	TRBJ1-2	TGTGCCACCAGCAGGCCGGGGACAGCAAACCTCTATGGCTACACCTTC	CATSRPGTANLYGYTF
-	TRBV7-8	TRBJ2-7	TGTGCCAGCAGCTTAGCGCAGGGGATGTACGAGCAGTACTTC	CASSLAQGMYEQYF
-	TRBV5-1	TRBJ1-5	TGCGCCAGCAGCTCTACCCCACAGGGAAGCGGACAGCCCCAGCATTTT	CASSSTPQGSGQPQHF
-	TRBV2	TRBJ2-7	TGTGCCAGCAGTCAGAAAGCGAGCTCCTACGAGCAGTACTTC	CASSQKASSYEQYF
-	TRBV2	TRBJ1-4	TGTGCCAGCAGTTACCTTGCGACTAATGAAAAACTGTTTTTT	CASSYLATNEKLFF
-	TRBV10-3	TRBJ2-7	TGTGCCATCAGTGAGTCGTTACAGGGCCTATCCTACGAGCAGTACTTC	CAISESLQGLSYEQYF
-	TRBV4-1	TRBJ1-2	TGCGCCAGCAGCCAAGGGTTAGACAGTATCTATGGCTACACCTTC	CASSQGLDSIYGYTF
TRBD1	TRBV29-1	TRBJ1-1	TGCAGCGCTTCAACCGGACAGGGGGGCGCTGAAGCTTTCTTT	CSASTGQGGAEAFF
-	TRBV5-6	TRBJ1-2	TGTGCCAGCAGCGAATCTATTTATGGCTACACCTTC	CASSESIYGYTF
-	TRBV5-6	TRBJ2-1	TGTGCCAGCAGCTTGGTGGCGGGGAACAATGAGCAGTTCTTC	CASSLVAGNNEQFF
TRBD2	TRBV4-1	TRBJ2-3	TGCGCCAGCAGCTGGGGACTAGCGGGGTCCCAGGATACGCAGTATTTT	CASSWGLAGSQDTQYF
-	TRBV18	TRBJ1-1	TGTGCCAGCTCACCATCAGGGCTGGGAGCTTTCTTT	CASSPSGLGAFF
TRBD1	TRBV5-1	TRBJ1-4	TGCGCCAGCGCTACCCAGGGGGCTAATGAAAAACTGTTTTTT	CASATQGANEKLFF
-	TRBV7-8	TRBJ2-6	TGTGCCAGCAGCTTAAAAGCTAGCCCCGCTACCCCTGGGGCCAACGTCCTGACTTTC	CASSLKASPATPGANVLTF
TRBD1	TRBV9	TRBJ2-5	TGTGCCAGCAGCGTAGGGGACAGCCAAGAGACCCAGTACTTC	CASSVGDSQETQYF
-	TRBV7-2	TRBJ2-7	TGTGCCAGCAGCTTTTCCAGGTTCTACGAGCAGTACTTC	CASSFSRFYEQYF
-	TRBV5-5	TRBJ2-2	TGTGCCAGCAGCGTGACGGGGGTTGGGTCCGGGGAGCTGTTTTTT	CASSVTGVGSGELFF
-	TRBV5-1	TRBJ1-2	TGCGCCAGCAGCTTGGCCAGGGAACCAGGTGGCTACACCTTC	CASSLAREPGGYTF
-	TRBV4-1	TRBJ1-4	TGCGCCAGCAGCCCTATAAACCAGATCCGACGGGACAACTTGGGGAAACTGTTTTTT	CASSPINQIRRDNLGKLFF
TRBD2	TRBV11-2	TRBJ2-3	TGTGCCAGCAGCTTAGTGGGACTAGCGGGGTTGGGCACAGATAAGCAGTATTTT	CASSLVGLAGLGTDKQYF
-	TRBV20-1	TRBJ2-7	TGCAGTGCTAGTAGTGGGCACGAGCAGTACTTC	CSASSGHEQYF
-	TRBV7-2	TRBJ2-7	TGTGCCAGCAGCTTGGGCGGGGATAACTACGAGCAGTACTTC	CASSLGGDNYEQYF
-	TRBV6-1	TRBJ1-3	TGTGCCAGCAGTGATGATTTCAGGCAAACCATATATTTT	CASSDDFRQTIYF
-	TRBV19	TRBJ2-7	TGTGCCAGTAGCCAGGACAGTCCCTACTCCTACGAGCAGTACTTC	CASSQDSPYSYEQYF
TRBD2	TRBV30	TRBJ2-2	TGTGCCTGGAGTGCCATCCGGGGTAGCGGGGGGGTAAACACCGGGGAGCTGTTTTTT	CAWSAIRGSGGVNTGELFF
-	TRBV2	TRBJ2-2	TGTGCCAGCACCAGAGGATACTCGAACACCGGGGAGCTGTTTTTT	CASTRGYSNTGELFF
-	TRBV19	TRBJ1-2	TGTGCCAGTAGTATAGGTCGGGGACACAACTATGGCTACACCTTC	CASSIGRGHNYGYTF
-	TRBV6-5	TRBJ1-1	TGTGCCAGCAGTTACTCGGCGGGCGGGACTGAAGCTTTCTTT	CASSYSAGGTEAFF
TRBD1	TRBV5-1	TRBJ2-2	TGCGCCAGCAGCTCGGGACAGGCGAACACCGGGGAGCTGTTTTTT	CASSSGQANTGELFF
-	TRBV7-3	TRBJ1-2	TGTGCCAGCAGCTTAGCGGGCAGGGACTATAACTATGGCTACACCTTC	CASSLAGRDYNYGYTF
-	TRBV6-5	TRBJ1-4	TGTGCCAGCAGTTACCAGGGCCGGGTATGGGAAAAACTGTTTTTT	CASSYQGRVWEKLFF
-	TRBV7-7	TRBJ2-3	TGTGCTAGCAGCTCCATTTTCACAGATACGCAGTATTTT	CASSSIFTDTQYF
-	TRBV29-1	TRBJ1-1	TGCAGCGGCTCCGGGGGGAACACTGAAGCTTTCTTT	CSGSGGNTEAFF
TRBD1	TRBV6-1	TRBJ2-2	TGTGCCAGCAGTGAATCTAACAGGGGGGTCGGGGAGCTGTTTTTT	CASSESNRGVGELFF
TRBD1	TRBV6-1	TRBJ2-2	TGTGCCAGCAGTGAAGTGGACAGGGGAGTAGCCGGGGAGCTGTTTTTT	CASSEVDRGVAGELFF
TRBD1	TRBV5-4	TRBJ1-4	TGTGCCAGCAGCCGGGACAGGCAAGCTGAAAAACTGTTTTTT	CASSRDRQAEKLFF
-	TRBV18	TRBJ1-5	TGTGCCAGCTTGGACTCCATCGGGGGCAATCAGCCCCAGCATTTT	CASLDSIGGNQPQHF
TRBD1	TRBV7-9	TRBJ2-7	TGTGCCAGCAGCTTAGCGGGACAGGGGCTCCAAGAGCAGTACTTC	CASSLAGQGLQEQYF
-	TRBV5-6	TRBJ1-2	TGTGCCAGCAGCTTGGCCAACTCGGGGAACTATGGCTACACCTTC	CASSLANSGNYGYTF
-	TRBV10-3	TRBJ1-1	TGTGCCATCAGTGGACAGACCGACACTGAAGCTTTCTTT	CAISGQTDTEAFF